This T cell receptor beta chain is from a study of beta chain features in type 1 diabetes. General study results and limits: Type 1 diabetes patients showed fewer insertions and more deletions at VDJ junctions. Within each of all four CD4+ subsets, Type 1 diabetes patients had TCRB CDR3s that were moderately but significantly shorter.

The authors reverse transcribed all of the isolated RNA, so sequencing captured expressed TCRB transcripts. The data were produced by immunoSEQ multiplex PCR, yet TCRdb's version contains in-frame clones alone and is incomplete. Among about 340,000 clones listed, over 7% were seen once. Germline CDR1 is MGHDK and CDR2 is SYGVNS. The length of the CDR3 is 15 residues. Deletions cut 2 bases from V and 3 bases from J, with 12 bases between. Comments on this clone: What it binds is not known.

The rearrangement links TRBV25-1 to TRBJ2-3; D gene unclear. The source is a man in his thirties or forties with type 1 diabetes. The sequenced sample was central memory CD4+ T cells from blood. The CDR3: CASSEDTRTTDTQYF. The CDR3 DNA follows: TGTGCCAGCAGTGAAGATACGCGCACGACAGATACGCAGTATTTT. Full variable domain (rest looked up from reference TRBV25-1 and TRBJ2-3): EADIYQTPRYLVIGTGKKITLECSQTMGHDKMYWYQQDPGMELHLIHYSYGVNSTEKGDLSSESTVSRIRTEHFPLTLESARPSHTSQYLCASSEDTRTTDTQYFGPGTRLTVL.